This T cell receptor beta chain originates from a study of T cells in Graves' hyperthyroidism and ophthalmopathy. TCR beta CDR3 regions were amplified from RNA. The study used the HTBI primer set for a first-round RT-PCR of the TCR CDR3. TCRdb re-called the multiplex PCR reads with MiXCR, one entry per CDR3 protein. The table lists hundreds of thousands of distinct CDR3 sequences, roughly a third of them singletons. CDR3 size: 11 residues. Germline V lookup: CDR1 MGHRA, CDR2 YSYEKL. This clonotype was detected ten times or more. One junction end disagrees with the germline gene, perhaps due to a read error.

This TCR derives from a woman between 40 and 55 years old with Graves' hyperthyroidism. This rearrangement joins TRBV4-1 to TRBJ1-2; D unresolved. The specimen sequenced was blood. Written as DNA, the CDR3 is TGCGCCAGCAGCCAAGGAGTGGACCGCGCCTTC. Residues: CASSQGVDRAF.